This note documents a single T cell receptor beta chain sequence. The length of the CDR3 is 15 residues. In germline, CDR1 is SGDLS, CDR2 YYNGEE. V was clipped by 7 bases and J by 2 bases; unmatched bases: 7. This record comes from a study of shared clonotypes between healthy human individuals. Produced via immunoSEQ multiplex PCR; TCRdb's table is partial and in-frame only. The sample gives millions of clones, just over 90% of which show up once; around 0.4% is in the top ten. The receptor was isolated from a man between 18 and 29 years old in good health. Some clones in this sample may be carry-over from other donors' samples. This chain joins TRBV9 and TRBJ1-3; TRBD1 matches 9 bases. What was sequenced was naive CD4+ T cells from PBMCs. Stated subset: CD45RA+ positively selected. Written as DNA, the CDR3 is TGTGCCAGCTCATCGGGGACAGGGACTGGAAACACCATATATTTT. This sequence encodes CASSSGTGTGNTIYF.